This is a list of T cell receptor beta chains from one sample in a study of lymphopenia after photon versus proton radiotherapy. The data were produced by immunoSEQ multiplex PCR, yet TCRdb's version contains in-frame clones alone and is incomplete. Here the sample spans roughly 57,000 clones, around four fifths being singletons. The sequenced sample was peripheral blood, obtained from a patient treated with photon-based radiotherapy. The receptor set was obtained from a man aged 45-65 years with gastric cancer. The CDR3 runs from the conserved cysteine through the conserved F or W. Each record gives: clone size, V gene, D gene, J gene, CDR3 protein, CDR3 DNA. The D gene is left open where the match is weak. A clone size is listed for some rows: how often the clone was seen (once, few, many), or a class if it is expanded.

.	TRBV6-1	TRBD1	TRBJ2-7	CASSFGTGGTYEQYF	TGTGCCAGCAGTTTCGGGACAGGGGGGACCTACGAGCAGTACTTC
.	TRBV21-1	.	TRBJ1-1	CASSKEETANTEAFF	TGTGCCAGCAGCAAAGAGGAGACAGCGAACACTGAAGCTTTCTTT
once	TRBV23-1	TRBD1	TRBJ2-5	CASSPGDRDQETQYF	TGCGCCAGCAGTCCGGGGGACAGGGATCAAGAGACCCAGTACTTC
once	TRBV7-9	.	TRBJ2-5	CASSLAGTKTQYF	TGTGCCAGCAGCTTAGCCGGGACCAAGACCCAGTACTTC
.	TRBV30	TRBD1	TRBJ2-1	CAWSVKPGQYNEQFF	TGTGCCTGGAGTGTAAAACCGGGACAGTACAATGAGCAGTTCTTC
once	TRBV28	TRBD2	TRBJ2-3	CASIPAPGRGTDTQYF	TGTGCCAGCATTCCCGCCCCCGGGAGGGGCACAGATACGCAGTATTTT
once	TRBV6-5	.	TRBJ1-1	CASSYSGQAPTEAFF	TGTGCCAGCAGTTACTCGGGGCAGGCTCCCACTGAAGCTTTCTTT
.	TRBV18	.	TRBJ1-3	CASSSTVLGNTIYF	TGTGCCAGCTCGTCGACAGTTCTCGGAAACACCATATATTTT
.	TRBV7-8	.	TRBJ1-3	CATREERSGNTIYF	TGTGCCACCCGCGAGGAGCGGTCTGGAAACACCATATATTTT
.	TRBV7-2	.	TRBJ2-6	CASIKSGANVLTF	TGTGCCAGCATCAAGTCTGGGGCCAACGTCCTGACTTTC
.	TRBV7-6	TRBD1	TRBJ2-7	CASSFGTGFQYEQYF	TGTGCCAGCAGCTTTGGGACAGGCTTTCAATACGAGCAGTACTTC
.	TRBV5-4	TRBD2	TRBJ2-1	CASSLSPSGRADNEQFF	TGTGCCAGCAGCTTGTCCCCTAGCGGGAGGGCAGACAATGAGCAGTTCTTC
.	TRBV5-1	.	TRBJ2-5	CASSLDRGRTTETQYF	TGCGCCAGCAGCTTGGATAGGGGACGGACGACAGAGACCCAGTACTTC
.	TRBV30	.	TRBJ1-1	CAWSTEMNTEAFF	TGTGCCTGGAGTACAGAGATGAACACTGAAGCTTTCTTT
.	TRBV4-1	TRBD1	TRBJ2-5	CASSQETGFGETQYF	TGCGCCAGCAGCCAAGAGACAGGGTTTGGAGAGACCCAGTACTTC
.	TRBV2	.	TRBJ1-1	CASRNGEKNTEAFF	TGTGCCAGCAGAAATGGGGAAAAGAACACTGAAGCTTTCTTT
.	TRBV9	.	TRBJ2-1	CASSVGGVYNEQFF	TGTGCCAGCAGCGTAGGCGGAGTTTACAATGAGCAGTTCTTC
few	TRBV30	.	TRBJ2-1	CAWSLWGVNEQFF	TGTGCCTGGAGTCTATGGGGGGTCAATGAGCAGTTCTTC
once	TRBV20-1	.	TRBJ2-5	CSATPGETQYF	TGCAGTGCTACCCCGGGGGAGACCCAGTACTTC
once	TRBV6-1	TRBD1	TRBJ2-1	CASSARPGQGAYNEQFF	TGTGCCAGCAGTGCGCGACCGGGACAGGGGGCGTACAATGAGCAGTTCTTC
.	TRBV6-5	.	TRBJ1-3	CASSPQGNTIYF	TGTGCCAGCAGTCCCCAGGGAAACACCATATATTTT